What follows is one T cell receptor (beta chain) and its context. The record originates from a study of cytomegalovirus exposure and HLA in healthy donors. Turning to the study itself: Samples from HLA-typed donors yielded around 79 million unique TCRs in an early data release.

Primers for the PCR totalled 60 Vbeta and 13 Jbeta. Data came from immunoSEQ multiplex PCR; TCRdb stores just in-frame clones and leaves some out. In the table there are approximately 210,000 clones, about 77% of which are singletons. V lost 3 bases and J 0 bases, leaving 8 bases between the germline ends. The CDR3 has 14 amino acids. Germline assignment: CDR1 MNHNS and CDR2 SASEGT. The V and J genes are TRBV6-1 and TRBJ1-2, with D maybe TRBD1 (5 bases). Sample: PBMCs. This clonotype was sampled from a woman under 40 in good health and CMV-seropositive. The CDR3 spells CASSDGGTNYGYTF. CDR3 sequence (DNA): TGTGCCAGCAGTGACGGGGGGACTAACTATGGCTACACCTTC.